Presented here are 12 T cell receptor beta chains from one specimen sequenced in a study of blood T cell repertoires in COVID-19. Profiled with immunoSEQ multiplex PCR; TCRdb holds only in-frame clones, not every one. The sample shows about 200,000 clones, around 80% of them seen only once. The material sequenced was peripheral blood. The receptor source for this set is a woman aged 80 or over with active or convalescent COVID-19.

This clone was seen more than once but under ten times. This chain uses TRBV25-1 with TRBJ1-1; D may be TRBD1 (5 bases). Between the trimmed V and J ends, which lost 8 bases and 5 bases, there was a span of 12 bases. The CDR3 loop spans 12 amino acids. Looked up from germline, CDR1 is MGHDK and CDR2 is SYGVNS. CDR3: CASGRQLTEAFF. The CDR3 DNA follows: TGTGCCAGCGGTCGACAGCTAACTGAAGCTTTCTTT. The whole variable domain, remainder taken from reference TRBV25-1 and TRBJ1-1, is EADIYQTPRYLVIGTGKKITLECSQTMGHDKMYWYQQDPGMELHLIHYSYGVNSTEKGDLSSESTVSRIRTEHFPLTLESARPSHTSQYLCASGRQLTEAFFGQGTRLTVV.

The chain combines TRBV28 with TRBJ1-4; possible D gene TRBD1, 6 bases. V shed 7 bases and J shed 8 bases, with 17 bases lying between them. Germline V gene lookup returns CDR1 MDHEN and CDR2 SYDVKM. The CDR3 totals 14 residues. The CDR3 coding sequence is TGTGCCAGCAAACTCGAGGGGGTTACGGAAAAACTGTTTTTT. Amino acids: CASKLEGVTEKLFF.

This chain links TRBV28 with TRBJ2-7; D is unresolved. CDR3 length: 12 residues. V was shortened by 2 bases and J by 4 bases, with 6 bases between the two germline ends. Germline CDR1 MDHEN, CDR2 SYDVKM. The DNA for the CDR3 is TGTGCCAGCAGTTTACTACAGTACGAGCAGTACTTC. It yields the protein CASSLLQYEQYF.

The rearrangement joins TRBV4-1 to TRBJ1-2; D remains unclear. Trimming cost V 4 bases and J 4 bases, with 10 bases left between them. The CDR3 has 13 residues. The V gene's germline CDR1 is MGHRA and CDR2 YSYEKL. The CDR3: CASSRALIYGYTF. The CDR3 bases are TGCGCCAGCAGCCGGGCCTTAATCTATGGCTACACCTTC.

CDR3 bases: TGCGCCAGTGGGACAGGGGGCCGGACCGGGGAGCTGTTTTTT. It encodes CASGTGGRTGELFF. This sequence joins TRBV5-1 and TRBJ2-2, with TRBD1 matching 12 bases. After removal of 8 bases from V and 5 bases from J, the junction contained 4 bases not matched to a gene. Per the germline V gene, CDR1 is SGHRS and CDR2 is YFSETQ. The length of the CDR3 is 14 residues.

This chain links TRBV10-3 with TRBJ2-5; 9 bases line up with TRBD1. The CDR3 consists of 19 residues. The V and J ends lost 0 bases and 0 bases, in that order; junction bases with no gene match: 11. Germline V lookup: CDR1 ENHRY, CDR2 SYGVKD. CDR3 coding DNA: TGTGCCATCAGTGAGTCGGTAGATCCTTGGACAGGGGACCAAGAGACCCAGTACTTC. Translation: CAISESVDPWTGDQETQYF.

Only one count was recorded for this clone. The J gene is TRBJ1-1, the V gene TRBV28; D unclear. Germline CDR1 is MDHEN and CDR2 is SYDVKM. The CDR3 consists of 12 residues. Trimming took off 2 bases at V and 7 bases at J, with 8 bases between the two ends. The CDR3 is CASSLVPREAFF. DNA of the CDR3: TGTGCCAGCAGTTTAGTTCCCCGTGAAGCTTTCTTT. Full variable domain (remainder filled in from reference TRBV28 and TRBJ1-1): DVKVTQSSRYLVKRTGEKVFLECVQDMDHENMFWYRQDPGLGLRLIYFSYDVKMKEKGDIPEGYSVSREKKERFSLILESASTNQTSMYLCASSLVPREAFFGQGTRLTVV.

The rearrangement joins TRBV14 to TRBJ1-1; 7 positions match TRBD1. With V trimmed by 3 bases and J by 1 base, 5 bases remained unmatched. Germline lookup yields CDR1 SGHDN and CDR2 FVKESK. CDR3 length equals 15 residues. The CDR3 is CASSHRGQRNTEAFF. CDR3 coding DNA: TGTGCCAGCAGCCACCGGGGACAGAGGAACACTGAAGCTTTCTTT. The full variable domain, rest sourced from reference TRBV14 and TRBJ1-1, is EAGVTQFPSHSVIEKGQTVTLRCDPISGHDNLYWYRRVMGKEIKFLLHFVKESKQDESGMPNNRFLAERTGGTYSTLKVQPAELEDSGVYFCASSHRGQRNTEAFFGQGTRLTVV.

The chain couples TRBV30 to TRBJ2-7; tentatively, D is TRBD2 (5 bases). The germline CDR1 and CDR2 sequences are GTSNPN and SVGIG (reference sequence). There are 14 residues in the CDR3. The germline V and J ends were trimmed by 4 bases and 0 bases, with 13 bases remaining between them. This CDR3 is CAWTREGSSYEQYF. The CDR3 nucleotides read TGTGCCTGGACGAGAGAGGGAAGCTCCTACGAGCAGTACTTC.

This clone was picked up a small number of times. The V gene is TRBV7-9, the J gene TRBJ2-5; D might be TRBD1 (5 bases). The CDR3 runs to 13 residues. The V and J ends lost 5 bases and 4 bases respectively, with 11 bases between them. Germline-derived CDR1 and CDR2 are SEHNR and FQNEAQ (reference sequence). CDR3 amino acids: CASSDLGRETQYF. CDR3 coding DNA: TGTGCCAGCAGCGATCTGGGGCGAGAGACCCAGTACTTC.

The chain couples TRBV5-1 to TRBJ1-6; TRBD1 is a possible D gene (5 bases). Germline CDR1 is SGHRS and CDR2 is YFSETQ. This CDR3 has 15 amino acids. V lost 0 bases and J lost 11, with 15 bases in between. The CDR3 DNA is TGCGCCAGCAGCTTGGAAGGGACTCTAACTACACCCCTCCACTTT. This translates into CASSLEGTLTTPLHF.

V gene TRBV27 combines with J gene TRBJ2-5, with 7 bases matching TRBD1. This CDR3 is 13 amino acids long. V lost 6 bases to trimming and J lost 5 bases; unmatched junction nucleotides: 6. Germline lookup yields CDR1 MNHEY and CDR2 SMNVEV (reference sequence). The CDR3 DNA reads TGTGCCAGCAGGTTGACAGGGTCGGAGACCCAGTACTTC. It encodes CASRLTGSETQYF.